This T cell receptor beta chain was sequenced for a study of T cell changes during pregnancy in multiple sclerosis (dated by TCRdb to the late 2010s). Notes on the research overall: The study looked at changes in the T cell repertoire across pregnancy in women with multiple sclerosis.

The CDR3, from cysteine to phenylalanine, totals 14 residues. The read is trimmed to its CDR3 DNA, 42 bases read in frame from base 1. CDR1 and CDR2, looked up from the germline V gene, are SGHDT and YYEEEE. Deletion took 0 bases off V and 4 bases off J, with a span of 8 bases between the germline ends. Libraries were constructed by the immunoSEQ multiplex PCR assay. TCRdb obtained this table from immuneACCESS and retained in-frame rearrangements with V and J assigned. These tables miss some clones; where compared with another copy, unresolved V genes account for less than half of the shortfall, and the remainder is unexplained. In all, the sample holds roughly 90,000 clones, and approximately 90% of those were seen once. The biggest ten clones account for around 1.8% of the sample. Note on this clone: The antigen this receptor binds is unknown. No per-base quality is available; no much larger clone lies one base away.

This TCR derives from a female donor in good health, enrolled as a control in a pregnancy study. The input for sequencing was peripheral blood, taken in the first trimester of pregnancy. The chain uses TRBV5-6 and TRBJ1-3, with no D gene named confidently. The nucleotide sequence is TGTGCCAGCAGCTTGGGCAGGTTAGGAAACACCATATATTTT. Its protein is CASSLGRLGNTIYF.